Here is one T cell receptor beta chain with its context. The source of the sample is a study of blood T cell repertoires in COVID-19. About the study: From the United States, Italy and Spain came samples of acute and convalescent COVID-19.

This CDR3 contains 15 residues. With V trimmed by 0 bases and J by 7 bases, 5 bases remained unmatched. Germline CDR1 reads SGHKS; CDR2 reads YYEKEE (reference sequence). In the authors' workflow: Reference gene primer amplification gave nucleated cell count estimates. Sequencing was performed with immunoSEQ multiplex PCR; in TCRdb, only in-frame clones are kept and a portion is missing. D and trimming were read from the DNA, whereas the V and J calls and clone size are those reported in that table. The sample lists roughly 150,000 clones, 80% to 90% occurring once. The rearrangement links TRBV5-5 to TRBJ2-2; 8 bases are shared with TRBD1. The TCR was taken from a woman aged 40 to 50 with acute or convalescent COVID-19. Input material: peripheral blood. Here the CDR3 DNA reads TGTGCCAGCAGCTTGGGGGCAGGGGGCCACGGGGAGCTGTTTTTT. Its translation: CASSLGAGGHGELFF.